Following are 24 T cell receptor beta chains from one sample sequenced in a study of shared clonotypes between healthy human individuals. The assay was immunoSEQ multiplex PCR, and TCRdb's table has in-frame clones only and misses some. The top ten hold 0.13% of the sample, which has 2,100,000 or so clones, approximately 96% seen once. The sample taken for sequencing was naive CD4+ T cells sorted from blood. As to subset: CD45RA+ positively selected. All receptors derive from a man aged 18 to 29 in good health.

V is TRBV30 and J is TRBJ2-3; the match to TRBD2 covers 13 bases. There are 14 residues in the CDR3. The germline gives CDR1 GTSNPN, CDR2 SVGIG (reference sequence). The junction had 6 bases not matched to a gene; V was cut back by 4 bases and J by 8 bases. The CDR3: CAWKLAGGPITQYF. In DNA form, the CDR3 reads TGTGCCTGGAAACTAGCGGGGGGGCCCATTACGCAGTATTTT.

This chain connects TRBV5-1 to TRBJ1-3; D not certain. The CDR3 loop spans 15 amino acids. Trimming left V 0 bases short and J 4 bases short, with 11 bases between. Germline CDR1 reads SGHRS; CDR2 reads YFSETQ. The CDR3 loop is CASSLEGQPGNTIYF. The CDR3 coding sequence is TGCGCCAGCAGCTTGGAGGGTCAGCCCGGAAACACCATATATTTT.

The rearrangement joins TRBV18 to TRBJ1-3; D unresolved. This CDR3 has 15 amino acids. Per the germline V gene, CDR1 is KGHSH and CDR2 is LQKENI. The V and J ends lost 1 base and 0 bases respectively, with 7 bases between them. CDR3 residues: CASSPLPNSGNTIYF. In DNA form, the CDR3 reads TGTGCCAGCTCACCACTTCCCAACTCTGGAAACACCATATATTTT.

Comments on this clone: Additional DNA sequences in this sample encode the identical CDR3. This chain joins TRBV7-9 and TRBJ2-1; 7 bases fit TRBD2. CDR1 SEHNR and CDR2 FQNEAQ come from the germline V gene (reference sequence). Trimming removed 4 bases from V and 0 bases from J; junction bases left unmatched: 3. The CDR3 contains 15 residues. The CDR3 bases are TGTGCCAGCAGCTCCTCGGGGGGCTCCTACAATGAGCAGTTCTTC. Residues: CASSSSGGSYNEQFF.

This clone was seen a handful of times. The identical CDR3 is also encoded by other nucleotide sequences in the sample. The chain recombines TRBV7-9 with TRBJ1-1, with no clear D. The germline V and J ends were trimmed by 1 base and 5 bases, with 8 bases remaining between them. Per the germline V gene, CDR1 is SEHNR and CDR2 is FQNEAQ (reference sequence). The CDR3 is 13 residues long. CDR3 loop: CASSLGGGTEAFF. In nucleotides, the CDR3 is TGTGCCAGCAGCTTAGGGGGAGGGACTGAAGCTTTCTTT. Full variable domain (rest looked up from reference TRBV7-9 and TRBJ1-1): DTGVSQNPRHKITKRGQNVTFRCDPISEHNRLYWYRQTLGQGPEFLTYFQNEAQLEKSRLLSDRFSAERPKGSFSTLEIQRTEQGDSAMYLCASSLGGGTEAFFGQGTRLTVV.

The V gene is TRBV6-1, the J gene TRBJ2-7, with TRBD1 matching 7 bases. In germline, CDR1 is MNHNS, CDR2 SASEGT. CDR3 length equals 15 residues. J was trimmed by 3 bases and V by 5 bases; bases with no gene match: 10. This CDR3 is CASSPIGPGGYEQYF. CDR3 in DNA: TGTGCCAGCAGTCCAATAGGCCCAGGGGGCTACGAGCAGTACTTC.

This sequence joins TRBV10-3 and TRBJ2-2; either TRBD1 or TRBD2 may supply D (5 bases each). Germline V gene data show CDR1 as ENHRY and CDR2 as SYGVKD. The CDR3 contains 15 residues. V was pared by 3 bases and J by 4 bases, with 12 bases between. The CDR3 DNA reads as TGTGCCATCAGTGACTCGTCAGGGAGCACCGGGGAGCTGTTTTTT. It translates to CAISDSSGSTGELFF.

The J gene is TRBJ2-5, the V gene TRBV5-1; 7 nucleotides agree with TRBD1. With V trimmed by 4 bases and J by 4 bases, 7 bases remained unmatched. CDR3 length: 14 residues. Per the germline V gene, CDR1 is SGHRS and CDR2 is YFSETQ. Here the CDR3 DNA reads TGCGCCAGCAGCACCCGACAGGGCCCAGAGACCCAGTACTTC. This gives the protein CASSTRQGPETQYF.

CDR3 DNA sequence: TGTGCCAGCAGCCCAGGAGTCGGGAGCACCGGGGAGCTGTTTTTT. Encoded protein: CASSPGVGSTGELFF. The gene calls are TRBV11-3 and TRBJ2-2; maybe TRBD2 (6 bases). Germline CDR1 and CDR2: SGHNT and YENEEA. There are 15 residues in the CDR3. V lost 5 bases and J 4 bases, leaving 14 bases between the germline ends.

This clone showed up just once. The chain combines TRBV7-8 with TRBJ2-5; D may correspond to TRBD1 or TRBD2 (5 bases each). The CDR3 runs 17 residues. The germline V gene encodes CDR1 SGHVS and CDR2 FQNEAQ. V lost 3 bases to trimming and J lost 5 bases, with 22 bases between them. The CDR3: CASSFDRGEPFRETQYF. CDR3 sequence (DNA): TGTGCCAGCAGCTTTGACCGGGGCGAACCCTTTAGGGAGACCCAGTACTTC.

The rearrangement links TRBV13 to TRBJ2-5; TRBD2 aligns across 9 bases. J lost 5 bases, V lost 5 bases, and 12 bases had no gene match. The CDR3 length is 16 residues. The germline V gene has CDR1 PRHDT and CDR2 FYEKMQ (reference sequence). CDR3 protein: CASSLFLAGVGETQYF. As DNA, the CDR3 is TGTGCCAGCAGCCTATTCTTAGCGGGAGTCGGGGAGACCCAGTACTTC. The variable domain in full, with the rest retrieved from reference TRBV13 and TRBJ2-5, is AAGVIQSPRHLIKEKRETATLKCYPIPRHDTVYWYQQGPGQDPQFLISFYEKMQSDKGSIPDRFSAQQFSDYHSELNMSSLELGDSALYFCASSLFLAGVGETQYFGPGTRLLVL.

CDR3 bases: TGTGCCAGCAGCTCTTGGGGGCGGGGCGGCTCCTACGAGCAGTACTTC. Amino acids: CASSSWGRGGSYEQYF. The rearrangement links TRBV4-2 to TRBJ2-7; D could derive from TRBD1 or TRBD2 (6 bases each). Trimming stripped 5 bases from V and 0 bases from J, with 17 bases between. Per the germline V gene, CDR1 is LGHNA and CDR2 is YNFKEQ. The CDR3 extends over 16 amino acids.

J is TRBJ2-5 and V is TRBV5-1, with TRBD2 matching 11 bases. CDR1 and CDR2 from the germline V gene are SGHRS and YFSETQ. The CDR3 is made up of 16 amino acids. V trimming: 7 bases; J trimming: 4 bases; junction bases outside the gene matches: 12. CDR3 region: CASGPQTSGKGETQYF. Here the CDR3 DNA reads TGCGCCAGCGGGCCCCAGACTAGCGGGAAGGGAGAGACCCAGTACTTC.

This clone was seen only once. J is TRBJ1-2 and V is TRBV19; 11 bases map to TRBD1. CDR1 is LNHDA, CDR2 SQIVND, per germline (reference sequence). CDR3 length equals 15 residues. V gave up 6 bases and J gave up 4 bases; unmatched junction bases: 7. CDR3 sequence: CASSARTGGGYGYTF. CDR3 DNA sequence: TGTGCCAGTAGCGCCAGGACAGGGGGCGGCTATGGCTACACCTTC. The whole variable domain, filled in from reference TRBV19 and TRBJ1-2, reads DGGITQSPKYLFRKEGQNVTLSCEQNLNHDAMYWYRQDPGQGLRLIYYSQIVNDFQKGDIAEGYSVSREKKESFPLTVTSAQKNPTAFYLCASSARTGGGYGYTFGSGTRLTVV.

V and J are TRBV1 and TRBJ2-1. TRBV1 is deemed a pseudogene. This CDR3 contains 15 residues. Here the CDR3 DNA reads TGCACCCCCCCCCACGGACCGAGCTCCTACAATGAGCAGTTCTTC. Amino acid sequence: CTPPHGPSSYNEQFF.

The CDR3 coding sequence is TGCGCCAGCAGCCAAGCCGGGGCCACCTATGGCTACACCTTC. It codes for CASSQAGATYGYTF. This chain connects TRBV4-3 to TRBJ1-2; D might be TRBD1 (5 bases). Germline V CDR1 and CDR2: LGHNA, YSLEER. The CDR3 covers 14 residues. Between the trimmed V and J ends, which lost 1 base and 4 bases, there was a span of 10 bases.

The rearrangement links TRBV5-1 to TRBJ1-2; D possibly corresponds to TRBD1 (6 bases). Trimming removed 0 bases from V and 8 bases from J, with 14 bases in between. The germline gives CDR1 SGHRS, CDR2 YFSETQ. This CDR3 has 14 amino acids. The CDR3 sequence: CASSLDPGDGGYTF. In nucleotides, the CDR3 is TGCGCCAGCAGCTTGGACCCAGGGGACGGAGGCTACACCTTC. The whole variable domain, filled in from reference TRBV5-1 and TRBJ1-2, reads KAGVTQTPRYLIKTRGQQVTLSCSPISGHRSVSWYQQTPGQGLQFLFEYFSETQRNKGNFPGRFSGRQFSNSRSEMNVSTLELGDSALYLCASSLDPGDGGYTFGSGTRLTVV.

This sequence joins TRBV5-1 and TRBJ2-2; unclear D gene. The CDR3 is 14 residues long. Germline lookup yields CDR1 SGHRS and CDR2 YFSETQ. Trimming cost V 5 bases and J 2 bases, with 10 bases left between them. The CDR3 loop reads CASRDSENTGELFF. The CDR3 DNA sequence: TGCGCCAGCAGGGATTCGGAAAACACCGGGGAGCTGTTTTTT. The whole variable domain, remainder taken from reference TRBV5-1 and TRBJ2-2, is KAGVTQTPRYLIKTRGQQVTLSCSPISGHRSVSWYQQTPGQGLQFLFEYFSETQRNKGNFPGRFSGRQFSNSRSEMNVSTLELGDSALYLCASRDSENTGELFFGEGSRLTVL.

The chain joins TRBV4-1 to TRBJ1-1; TRBD1 agrees at 8 bases. Trimming took 3 bases from V and 1 from J; bases not matched to a gene: 4. Per germline, CDR1 MGHRA and CDR2 YSYEKL. There are 15 residues in the CDR3. The CDR3 DNA reads TGCGCCAGCAGCCATGCCGGGACAGGGAACACTGAAGCTTTCTTT. Its translation is CASSHAGTGNTEAFF.

The rearrangement links TRBV5-1 to TRBJ2-5, with a weak D call TRBD2 (5 bases). The germline gives CDR1 SGHRS, CDR2 YFSETQ. The CDR3 totals 15 residues. V was cut by 1 base and J by 4 bases, with 14 bases left in between. The CDR3 DNA reads as TGCGCCAGCAGCTTGTCGCGCCGGGCGGGAGAGACCCAGTACTTC. It specifies CASSLSRRAGETQYF.

This chain uses TRBV10-1 with TRBJ1-1; 7 bases are shared with TRBD1. The CDR3 totals 14 residues. The germline CDR1 and CDR2 sequences are WNHNN and SYGVQD (reference sequence). The J segment lost 6 bases and the V segment lost 7 bases, leaving 11 bases of the junction unmatched. In nucleotides, the CDR3 is TGCGCCAGCAACCCGACAGGGTCGTCCGCTGAAGCTTTCTTT. Protein sequence: CASNPTGSSAEAFF.

The chain couples TRBV7-2 to TRBJ2-1; 9 bases map to TRBD2. Germline CDR1 and CDR2: SGHTA and FQGNSA. V lost 8 bases, J lost 5 bases, and 7 bases stayed unmatched. There are 14 residues in the CDR3. This CDR3 is CASLRTSDNNEQFF. The DNA for the CDR3 is TGTGCCAGCCTAAGGACTAGCGACAACAATGAGCAGTTCTTC.

The chain is built from TRBV11-2 and TRBJ2-7; TRBD2 agrees at 9 bases. V trimming: 1 base; J trimming: 6 bases; junction bases outside the gene matches: 7. The germline CDR1 and CDR2 sequences are SGHAT and FQNNGV. CDR3 length equals 15 residues. CDR3 bases: TGTGCCAGCAGCTTAGTAGGGACTAGCCTGAGCGAGCAGTACTTC. Protein sequence: CASSLVGTSLSEQYF.

The V call is TRBV7-6, the J call TRBJ2-1; 10 nucleotides agree with TRBD2. V gave up 6 bases and J gave up 4 bases; unmatched junction bases: 21. Germline CDR1 is SGHVS and CDR2 is FNYEAQ. The CDR3 is 20 residues long. The CDR3 spells CASSLTPKLPGTSVYNEQFF. The CDR3 DNA sequence: TGTGCCAGCAGTCTCACTCCCAAACTTCCCGGGACTAGCGTTTACAATGAGCAGTTCTTC.